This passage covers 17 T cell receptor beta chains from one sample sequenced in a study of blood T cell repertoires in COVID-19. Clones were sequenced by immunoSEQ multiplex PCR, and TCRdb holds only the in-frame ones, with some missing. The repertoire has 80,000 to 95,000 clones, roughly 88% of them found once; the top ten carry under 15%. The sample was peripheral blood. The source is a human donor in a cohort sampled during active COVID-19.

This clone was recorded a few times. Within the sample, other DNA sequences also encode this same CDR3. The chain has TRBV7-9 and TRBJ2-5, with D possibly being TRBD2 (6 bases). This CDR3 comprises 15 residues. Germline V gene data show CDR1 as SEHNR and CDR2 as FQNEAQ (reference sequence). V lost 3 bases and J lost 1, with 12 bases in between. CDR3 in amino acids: CASSLALGGQETQYF. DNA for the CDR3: TGTGCCAGCAGCTTGGCTTTGGGGGGCCAAGAGACCCAGTACTTC.

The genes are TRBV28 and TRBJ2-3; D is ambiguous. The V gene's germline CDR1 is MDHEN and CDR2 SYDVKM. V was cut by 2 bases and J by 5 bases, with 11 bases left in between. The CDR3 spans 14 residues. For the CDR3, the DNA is TGTGCCAGCAGTTTACCTAACCCTCGAGATACGCAGTATTTT. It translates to CASSLPNPRDTQYF.

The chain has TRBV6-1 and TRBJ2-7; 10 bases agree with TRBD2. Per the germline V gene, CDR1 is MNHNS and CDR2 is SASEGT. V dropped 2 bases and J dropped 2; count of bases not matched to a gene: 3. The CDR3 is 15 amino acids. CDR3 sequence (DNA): TGTGCCAGCAGTGAACGGCTAGCGGGGGCCTACGAGCAGTACTTC. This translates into CASSERLAGAYEQYF.

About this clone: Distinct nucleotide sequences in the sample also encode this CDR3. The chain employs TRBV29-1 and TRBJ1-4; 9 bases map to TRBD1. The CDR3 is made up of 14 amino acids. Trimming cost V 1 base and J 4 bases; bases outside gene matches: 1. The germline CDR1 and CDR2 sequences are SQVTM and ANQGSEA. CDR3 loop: CSVEGTGDNEKLFF. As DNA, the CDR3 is TGCAGCGTTGAAGGGACAGGGGATAATGAAAAACTGTTTTTT.

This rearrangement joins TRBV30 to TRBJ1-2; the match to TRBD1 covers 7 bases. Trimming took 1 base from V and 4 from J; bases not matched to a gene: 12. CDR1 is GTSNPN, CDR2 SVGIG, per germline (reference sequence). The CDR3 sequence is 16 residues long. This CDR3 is CAWSAPVRGRGYGYTF. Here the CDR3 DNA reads TGTGCCTGGAGTGCCCCCGTGAGGGGGCGAGGCTATGGCTACACCTTC.

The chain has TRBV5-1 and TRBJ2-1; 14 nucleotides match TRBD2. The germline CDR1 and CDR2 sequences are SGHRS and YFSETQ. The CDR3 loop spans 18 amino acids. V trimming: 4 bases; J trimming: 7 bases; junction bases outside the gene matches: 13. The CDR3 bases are TGCGCCAGCAGCCGTGGGACTAGCGGGAGCAGGGGCGGGAATGAGCAGTTCTTC. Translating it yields CASSRGTSGSRGGNEQFF.

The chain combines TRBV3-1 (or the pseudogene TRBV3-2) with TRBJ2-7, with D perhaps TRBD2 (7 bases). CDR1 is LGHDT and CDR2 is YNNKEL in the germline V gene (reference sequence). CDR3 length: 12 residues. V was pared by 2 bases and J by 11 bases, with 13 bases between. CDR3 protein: CASSQRGGGEYF. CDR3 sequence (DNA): TGTGCCAGCAGCCAAAGGGGGGGAGGAGAGTACTTC.

CDR3: CASSRDRGGGYEQYF. The DNA of the CDR3 is TGTGCCAGCAGCCGCGACAGGGGAGGGGGCTACGAGCAGTACTTC. The chain combines TRBV7-9 with TRBJ2-7, with D maybe TRBD1 (8 bases). Trimming removed 5 bases from V and 3 bases from J, with 17 bases in between. The CDR3 is made up of 15 amino acids. Germline V gives CDR1 SEHNR, CDR2 FQNEAQ (reference sequence). Filled out from reference TRBV7-9 and TRBJ2-7, the complete variable domain reads DTGVSQNPRHKITKRGQNVTFRCDPISEHNRLYWYRQTLGQGPEFLTYFQNEAQLEKSRLLSDRFSAERPKGSFSTLEIQRTEQGDSAMYLCASSRDRGGGYEQYFGPGTRLTVT.

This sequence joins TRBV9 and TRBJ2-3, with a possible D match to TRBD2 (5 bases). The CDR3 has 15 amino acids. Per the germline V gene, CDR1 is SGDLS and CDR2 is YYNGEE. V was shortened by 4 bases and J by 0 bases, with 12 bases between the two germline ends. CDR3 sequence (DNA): TGTGCCAGCAGCAATTCGAGGGTTAGCACAGATACGCAGTATTTT. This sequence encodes CASSNSRVSTDTQYF.

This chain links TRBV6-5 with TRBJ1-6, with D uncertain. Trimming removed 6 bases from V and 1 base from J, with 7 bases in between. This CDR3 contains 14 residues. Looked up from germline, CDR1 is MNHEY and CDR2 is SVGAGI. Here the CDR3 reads CASRDRSYNSPLHF. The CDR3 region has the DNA TGTGCCAGCAGAGATCGGTCCTATAATTCACCCCTCCACTTT.

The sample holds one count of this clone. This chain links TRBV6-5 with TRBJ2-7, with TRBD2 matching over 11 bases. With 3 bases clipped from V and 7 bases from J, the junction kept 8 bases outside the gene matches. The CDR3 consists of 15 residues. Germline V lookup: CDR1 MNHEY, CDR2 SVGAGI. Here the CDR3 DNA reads TGTGCCAGCAGTTATCTACTAGCGGGGGTGGCGGAGCAGTACTTC. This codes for CASSYLLAGVAEQYF.

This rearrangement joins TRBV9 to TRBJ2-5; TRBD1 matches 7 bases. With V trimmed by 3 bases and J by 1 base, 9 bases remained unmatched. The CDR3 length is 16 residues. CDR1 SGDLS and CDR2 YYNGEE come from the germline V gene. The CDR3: CASSAGRGGPQETQYF. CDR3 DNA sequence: TGTGCCAGCAGCGCAGGAAGAGGGGGCCCCCAAGAGACCCAGTACTTC.

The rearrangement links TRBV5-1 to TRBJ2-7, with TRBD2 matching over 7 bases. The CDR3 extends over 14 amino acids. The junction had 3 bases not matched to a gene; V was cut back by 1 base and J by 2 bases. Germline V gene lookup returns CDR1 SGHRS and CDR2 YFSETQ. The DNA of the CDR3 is TGCGCCAGCAGCTTGAAGGGACTACCCTACGAGCAGTACTTC. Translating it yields CASSLKGLPYEQYF.

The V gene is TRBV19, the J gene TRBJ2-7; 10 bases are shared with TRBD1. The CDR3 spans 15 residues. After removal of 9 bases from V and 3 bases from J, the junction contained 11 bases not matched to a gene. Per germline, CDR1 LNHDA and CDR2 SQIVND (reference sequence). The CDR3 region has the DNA TGTGCCAGCTCCGAGGGTGGACAGGGGGACTACGAGCAGTACTTC. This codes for CASSEGGQGDYEQYF.

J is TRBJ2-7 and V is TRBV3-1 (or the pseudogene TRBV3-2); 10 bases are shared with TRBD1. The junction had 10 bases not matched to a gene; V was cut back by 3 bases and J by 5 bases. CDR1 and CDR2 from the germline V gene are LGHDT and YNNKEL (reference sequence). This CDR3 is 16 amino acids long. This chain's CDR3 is CASSHPPRQGADEQYF. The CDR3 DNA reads TGTGCCAGCAGCCACCCCCCCCGACAGGGGGCCGACGAGCAGTACTTC.

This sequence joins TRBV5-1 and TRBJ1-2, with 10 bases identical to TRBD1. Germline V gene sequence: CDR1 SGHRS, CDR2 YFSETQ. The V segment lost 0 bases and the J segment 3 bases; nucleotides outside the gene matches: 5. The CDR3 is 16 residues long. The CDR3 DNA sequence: TGCGCCAGCAGCTTGGAGGGACAGGGGAGGGACTATGGCTACACCTTC. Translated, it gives CASSLEGQGRDYGYTF.

DNA for the CDR3: TGTGCCAGCAGCCCCTGGACAGGGCGAAACGAGCAGTACTTC. Translating gives CASSPWTGRNEQYF. The chain couples TRBV7-8 to TRBJ2-7; 8 nucleotides agree with TRBD1. The CDR3 length is 14 residues. Germline CDR1 SGHVS, CDR2 FQNEAQ. Trimming cost V 5 bases and J 5 bases; bases outside gene matches: 8.